The 19 T cell receptor beta chains listed next were all sequenced from one sample in a study of T cell repertoires in aging, cancer and after chemotherapy. Multiplex touch-down PCR with TRB-A/B primers amplified rearranged V-D-J TRB sequences. Using its own MiXCR run on the multiplex PCR reads, TCRdb lists one record per CDR3 protein. The table includes more than 15,000 distinct CDR3 sequences, approximately 50% detected once. The template was genomic DNA from peripheral blood, not RNA. The sample comprised blood. All receptors derive from a human donor in good health.

Of note for this clonotype: Since a much larger clone is just one base distant, this may be a read error. This CDR3 reads CASSIGLAANTVELFF. The CDR3 DNA is TGTGCCAGTAGTATAGGACTAGCGGCGAACACCGTGGAGCTGTTTTTT. The chain is built from TRBV19 and TRBJ2-2, with 9 bases lining up with TRBD2. This CDR3 has 16 residues. CDR1 and CDR2 from the germline V gene are LNHDA and SQIVND (reference sequence).

V gene TRBV19 combines with J gene TRBJ1-1; 7 bases line up with TRBD1. Germline V gene data show CDR1 as LNHDA and CDR2 as SQIVND (reference sequence). The V and J ends lost 5 bases and 2 bases, in that order; junction bases with no gene match: 8. The CDR3 has 15 residues. The CDR3: CASSPGQVLNTEAFF. The CDR3, as DNA: TGTGCCAGTAGTCCCGGACAGGTCCTAAACACTGAAGCTTTCTTT.

This chain links TRBV27 with TRBJ2-2; D is tentatively TRBD1 or TRBD2 (5 bases each). Trimming took off 2 bases at V and 4 bases at J, with 11 bases between the two ends. CDR1 MNHEY and CDR2 SMNVEV come from the germline V gene (reference sequence). The CDR3 is made up of 15 amino acids. CDR3 sequence: CASSLGDGLTGELFF. For the CDR3, the DNA is TGTGCCAGCAGTTTAGGGGACGGACTCACCGGGGAGCTGTTTTTT.

This chain connects TRBV19 to TRBJ2-7; the D gene is possibly TRBD2 (5 bases). CDR1 LNHDA and CDR2 SQIVND come from the germline V gene (reference sequence). The germline V and J ends were trimmed by 5 bases and 0 bases, with 8 bases remaining between them. The CDR3 has 13 amino acids. CDR3 DNA sequence: TGTGCCAGTAGTTTTAGCGCCTCCTACGAGCAGTACTTC. It translates to CASSFSASYEQYF.

V is TRBV19 and J is TRBJ2-7; 8 bases are shared with TRBD1. V shed 3 bases, J shed 3 bases, and the junction held 7 bases outside the gene matches. The CDR3 has 15 amino acids. Germline-derived CDR1 and CDR2 are LNHDA and SQIVND (reference sequence). CDR3 in DNA: TGTGCCAGTAGTATCGAGACAGGGGATAACTACGAGCAGTACTTC. Protein product: CASSIETGDNYEQYF.

The chain links TRBV18 to TRBJ2-6; TRBD1 agrees at 8 bases. The V segment lost 2 bases and the J segment 3 bases; nucleotides outside the gene matches: 0. This CDR3 spans 15 amino acids. Germline V CDR1 and CDR2: KGHSH, LQKENI. CDR3 nucleotides: TGTGCCAGCTCACCAGGACAGGGTGGGGCCAACGTCCTGACTTTC. Translated, it gives CASSPGQGGANVLTF.

The V gene is TRBV18, the J gene TRBJ2-2; 8 positions match TRBD1. The CDR3 consists of 15 residues. The trim removed 3 bases at V and 4 bases at J, leaving 4 bases unmatched. The germline V gene has CDR1 KGHSH and CDR2 LQKENI. The CDR3 reads CASSPSGGFTGELFF. CDR3 DNA: TGTGCCAGCTCACCGTCAGGGGGCTTCACCGGGGAGCTGTTTTTT. Filled out from reference TRBV18 and TRBJ2-2, the complete variable domain reads NAGVMQNPRHLVRRRGQEARLRCSPMKGHSHVYWYRQLPEEGLKFMVYLQKENIIDESGMPKERFSAEFPKEGPSILRIQQVVRGDSAAYFCASSPSGGFTGELFFGEGSRLTVL.

The rearrangement links TRBV29-1 to TRBJ2-7; the D call may be TRBD1 or TRBD2 (6 bases each). Germline lookup yields CDR1 SQVTM and CDR2 ANQGSEA. The CDR3 is 13 residues long. Trimming shortened V by 7 bases and J by 0 bases, and 13 bases separated the two germline ends. The CDR3 region has the DNA TGCAGCGCATTACAGGGAGGCTCCTACGAGCAGTACTTC. It translates to CSALQGGSYEQYF.

The J gene is TRBJ2-1, the V gene TRBV30, with 10 bases fitting TRBD1. The CDR3 is made up of 15 amino acids. CDR1 and CDR2 (germline): GTSNPN, SVGIG (reference sequence). The V segment lost 4 bases and the J segment 7 bases; nucleotides outside the gene matches: 10. For the CDR3, the DNA is TGTGCCTGGACCCTGACAGGGGGCTCTAAAAATGAGCAGTTCTTC. This encodes CAWTLTGGSKNEQFF.

Comment on this clonotype: The junction differs from germline at one of its ends, possibly a read error. The V call is TRBV5-4, the J call TRBJ2-3; no firm D call. This CDR3 spans 14 amino acids. Germline V gene data show CDR1 as SGHNT and CDR2 as YYREEE (reference sequence). The CDR3 spells CASSFFPTSDTQYF. The CDR3 DNA reads TGCGCCAGCAGTTTCTTCCCGACCTCAGATACGCAGTATTTT.

The chain is built from TRBV18 and TRBJ2-7, with TRBD1 identical over 10 bases. The CDR3 loop spans 15 amino acids. Germline V gives CDR1 KGHSH, CDR2 LQKENI. The ends lost 4 bases at V and 4 bases at J; junction bases unmatched: 7. CDR3 DNA sequence: TGTGCCAGCTCACGTGACAGGGGGCAAGCTTACGAGCAGTACTTC. Protein sequence: CASSRDRGQAYEQYF.

V and J are TRBV6-2 or TRBV6-3 and TRBJ2-7; D unresolved. The CDR3 runs 14 residues. Germline assignment: CDR1 MNHEY and CDR2 SVGEGT. The V and J ends lost 8 bases and 3 bases respectively, with 17 bases between them. This CDR3 reads CASAERADGYEQYF. The CDR3 nucleotides read TGTGCCAGCGCGGAACGGGCAGATGGCTACGAGCAGTACTTC.

This clonotype was observed a single time. The chain recombines TRBV19 with TRBJ2-7; tentative D call: TRBD1 (6 bases). The CDR3 runs to 15 residues. CDR1 and CDR2 from the germline V gene are LNHDA and SQIVND (reference sequence). The V end lost 1 base, the J end lost 4 bases, and 14 bases lay between the germline ends. In DNA, the CDR3 is TGTGCCAGTAGTATAGCGGTGTCAGGGGCTTACGAGCAGTACTTC. Residues: CASSIAVSGAYEQYF.

This clonotype has a handful of counts. The chain recombines TRBV18 with TRBJ2-7; the D call may be TRBD1 or TRBD2 (5 bases each). CDR1 is KGHSH and CDR2 is LQKENI in the germline V gene. Trimming removed 2 bases at V and 6 bases at J, with 11 bases between. The CDR3 contains 13 residues. The CDR3 DNA is TGTGCCAGCTCACCAACCCAGGGAGTCGAGCAGTACTTC. It yields the protein CASSPTQGVEQYF.

In its sample, this clonotype was seen a few times. This chain links TRBV6-6 with TRBJ2-7, with TRBD2 as a possible D gene (6 bases). Germline CDR1 reads MNHNY; CDR2 reads SVGAGI (reference sequence). Trimming cost V 4 bases and J 4 bases, with 11 bases left between them. The CDR3 is 13 amino acids. CDR3 DNA: TGTGCCAGCAGTTCGCGGGATGTGTACGAGCAGTACTTC. This translates into CASSSRDVYEQYF.

The chain links TRBV11-1 to TRBJ2-7, with D perhaps TRBD2 (6 bases). V lost 5 bases and J 3 bases, leaving 11 bases between the germline ends. CDR3 length: 13 amino acids. Germline V gene sequence: CDR1 SGHAT, CDR2 FQDESV (reference sequence). CDR3 sequence (DNA): TGTGCCAGCAGCGAGGGACTTCTCTACGAGCAGTACTTC. It specifies CASSEGLLYEQYF.

The rearrangement joins TRBV19 to TRBJ1-4, with TRBD1 matching over 7 bases. Germline assignment: CDR1 LNHDA and CDR2 SQIVND (reference sequence). The CDR3 loop spans 15 amino acids. V trimming: 1 base; J trimming: 8 bases; junction bases outside the gene matches: 7. CDR3 residues: CASSIGGTEKEKLFF. CDR3 nucleotide sequence: TGTGCCAGTAGTATAGGCGGGACAGAGAAGGAAAAACTGTTTTTT.

The rearrangement links TRBV18 to TRBJ1-1; TRBD1 matches 9 bases. CDR3 size: 15 residues. V shed 5 bases and J 7 bases; nucleotides not matched to a gene: 11. CDR1 is KGHSH, CDR2 LQKENI, per germline. The CDR3 nucleotides are TGTGCCAGCTCATACACTTCCGGGACAGGGATTGAAGCTTTCTTT. It is translated as CASSYTSGTGIEAFF.

This clonotype has just a few counts. The chain recombines TRBV29-1 with TRBJ1-1; tentatively, D is TRBD1 (6 bases). Germline V lookup: CDR1 SQVTM, CDR2 ANQGSEA. This CDR3 has 15 amino acids. Trimming took 5 bases from V and 0 from J, leaving 16 bases between them. CDR3 bases: TGCAGCGTTCGGCGGGAAGGGGGGGTGAACACTGAAGCTTTCTTT. Protein: CSVRREGGVNTEAFF.